This T cell receptor beta chain was identified in a study of blood T cell repertoires in COVID-19. Study information: The samples span acute and convalescent COVID-19 from the United States, Italy and Spain.

Original processing notes: From reference gene primer amplification, estimates of nucleated cell counts were derived. Repertoires were generated with immunoSEQ multiplex PCR, while TCRdb's copy carries only in-frame clones and drops some. That table furnishes V, J and clone size, whereas the DNA furnished D and trimming. The sample carries more than 70,000 clones, roughly 80% recorded once. Germline CDR1 LGHDT, CDR2 YNNKEL (reference sequence). The V end lost 3 bases, the J end lost 5 bases, and 13 bases lay between the germline ends. This CDR3 spans 15 amino acids. Sequenced material: peripheral blood. This chain uses TRBV3-1 (or the pseudogene TRBV3-2) with TRBJ1-4; D gene unclear. This receptor was identified in an older woman with acute or convalescent COVID-19. CDR3 nucleotides: TGTGCCAGCAGCCATCAGGATATTGCGAATGAAAAACTGTTTTTT. Its protein is CASSHQDIANEKLFF.